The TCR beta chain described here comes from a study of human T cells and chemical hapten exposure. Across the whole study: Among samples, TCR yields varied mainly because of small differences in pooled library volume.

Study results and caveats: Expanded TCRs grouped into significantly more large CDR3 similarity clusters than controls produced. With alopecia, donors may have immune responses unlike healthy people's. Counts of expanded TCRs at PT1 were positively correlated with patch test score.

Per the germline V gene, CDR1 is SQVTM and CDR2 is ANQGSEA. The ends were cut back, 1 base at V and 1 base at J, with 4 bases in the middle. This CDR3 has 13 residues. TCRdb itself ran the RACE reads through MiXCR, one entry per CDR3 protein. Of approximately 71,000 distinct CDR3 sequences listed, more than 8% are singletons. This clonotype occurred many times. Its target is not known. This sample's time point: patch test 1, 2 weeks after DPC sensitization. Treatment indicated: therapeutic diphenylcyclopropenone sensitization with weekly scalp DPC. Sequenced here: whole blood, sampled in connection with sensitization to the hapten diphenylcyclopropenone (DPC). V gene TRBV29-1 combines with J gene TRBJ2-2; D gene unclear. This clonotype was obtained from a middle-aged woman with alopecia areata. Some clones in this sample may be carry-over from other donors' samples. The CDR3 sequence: CSVEVLNTGELFF. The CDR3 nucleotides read TGCAGCGTTGAAGTTCTGAACACCGGGGAGCTGTTTTTT.